These T cell receptor beta chains were read from a single sample in a study of type 1 regulatory T cells. Using its own MiXCR run on the reads, TCRdb lists one record per CDR3 protein. The table includes about 100,000 distinct CDR3 sequences, 30% to 35% detected once. The source material was CD4+ T cells, either the whole sample or a sorted fraction (not recorded which). The receptors were gathered from a human donor in good health. Both conserved end residues are trimmed from each CDR3. Each record gives: CDR3 protein, D gene, V gene. The D gene is left open where the match is weak.

CDR3: SVRSILSNTGELF
D: .
V: TRBV29-1

CDR3: ASSFLHTGELF
D: .
V: TRBV6-2/TRBV6-3

CDR3: ASSPRSAGELF
D: .
V: TRBV5-1

CDR3: SVLLAHEQF
D: .
V: TRBV29-1

CDR3: ASSSDSSNQPQH
D: .
V: TRBV7-9

CDR3: SARGQGLNSPLH
D: .
V: TRBV20-1

CDR3: ASSSTSWRATDTQY
D: TRBD2
V: TRBV7-2

CDR3: ASSLGPENNEQF
D: .
V: TRBV5-1

CDR3: ASSLGQGVSYEQY
D: TRBD1
V: TRBV5-1

CDR3: ATSRDRSYGYT
D: .
V: TRBV15

CDR3: ASSKSSGRAGQETQY
D: TRBD2
V: TRBV27

CDR3: ASSTDRYIQY
D: .
V: TRBV7-2

CDR3: ASSPSGTYEQY
D: .
V: TRBV28

CDR3: ASRPSGDTQY
D: .
V: TRBV11-2

CDR3: AISAQNYGYT
D: .
V: TRBV10-3

CDR3: AITAGTNYEQY
D: .
V: TRBV10-3

CDR3: ASSLGFSGGGEQF
D: .
V: TRBV5-1

CDR3: ASSLGAEAF
D: .
V: TRBV12-3/TRBV12-4

CDR3: SAGPSIYYGYT
D: .
V: TRBV29-1

CDR3: ASSGSGLAGARNTQY
D: TRBD2
V: TRBV2

CDR3: SARQGVNNEQF
D: TRBD1
V: TRBV20-1

CDR3: ASGIRTLGRRSGYT
D: .
V: TRBV12-3/TRBV12-4

CDR3: ATSREGGQPQH
D: .
V: TRBV15